These 18 T cell receptor beta chains were all obtained from the same sample, sequenced in a study of T-cell memory formation after mild COVID-19. TCRdb reanalysed the 5' RACE reads using MiXCR and keeps one entry per CDR3 protein. There are a few hundred thousand distinct CDR3 sequences in the sample; 15% to 20% occur only once, and about 23% lies in the top ten. What was sequenced was PBMCs or a T cell subset sorted from them (not recorded which). These receptors were obtained from a man aged 18 to 30 who had mild COVID-19 (a few samples of this study predate the infection). Cell type and time point are not known.

In this sample, this clonotype turned up a few times. This chain links TRBV19 with TRBJ1-1; D gene uncertain. Trimming shortened V by 6 bases and J by 1 base, and 12 bases separated the two germline ends. CDR3 length: 14 amino acids. Germline V gene data show CDR1 as LNHDA and CDR2 as SQIVND (reference sequence). CDR3 amino acids: CASSISHRNTEAFF. CDR3 nucleotides: TGTGCCAGTAGCATCAGCCACCGGAACACTGAAGCTTTCTTT. Filled out from reference TRBV19 and TRBJ1-1, the complete variable domain reads DGGITQSPKYLFRKEGQNVTLSCEQNLNHDAMYWYRQDPGQGLRLIYYSQIVNDFQKGDIAEGYSVSREKKESFPLTVTSAQKNPTAFYLCASSISHRNTEAFFGQGTRLTVV.

This clonotype was recorded a few times. The chain uses TRBV18 and TRBJ1-1; tentative D call: TRBD1 (6 bases). Germline CDR1 KGHSH, CDR2 LQKENI. This CDR3 has 15 residues. Trimming pared 3 bases from V and 2 bases from J, leaving 13 bases between. The CDR3 is CASSPGGGPNTEAFF. The CDR3 nucleotides read TGTGCCAGCTCACCGGGGGGGGGCCCCAACACTGAAGCTTTCTTT.

The V gene is TRBV20-1, the J gene TRBJ2-1; no definite D call. Deletions cut 3 bases from V and 2 bases from J, with 17 bases between. Germline-derived CDR1 and CDR2 are DFQATT and SNEGSKA (reference sequence). The CDR3 has 16 amino acids. CDR3 protein: CSASPPRSLAYNEQFF. The CDR3 bases are TGCAGTGCTAGTCCTCCGCGTTCGCTGGCCTACAATGAGCAGTTCTTC.

V usage is TRBV11-2 and J usage is TRBJ2-1; 7 positions match TRBD2. The CDR3 sequence is 15 residues long. The J segment lost 7 bases and the V segment lost 1 base, leaving 7 bases of the junction unmatched. Germline V gives CDR1 SGHAT, CDR2 FQNNGV. In DNA form, the CDR3 reads TGTGCCAGCAGCTTAGCGGGGGGAATGATTAATGAGCAGTTCTTC. Its protein is CASSLAGGMINEQFF.

The chain couples TRBV5-5 to TRBJ2-3; D ambiguous. Germline V CDR1 and CDR2: SGHKS, YYEKEE (reference sequence). With 3 bases removed from V and 0 bases from J, the gap between germline ends came to 5 bases. CDR3 length equals 13 residues. The CDR3 protein is CASSWHSTDTQYF. The CDR3 nucleotides are TGTGCCAGCAGCTGGCATAGCACAGATACGCAGTATTTT.

The chain uses TRBV7-9 and TRBJ1-4; D unclear. Germline CDR1 reads SEHNR; CDR2 reads FQNEAQ (reference sequence). The CDR3 consists of 12 residues. For the CDR3, the DNA is TGTGCTTACTGGGGAACTAATGAAAAACTGTTTTTT. Protein product: CAYWGTNEKLFF. Based on the CDR3 plus reference TRBV7-9 and TRBJ1-4, the full variable domain is DTGVSQNPRHKITKRGQNVTFRCDPISEHNRLYWYRQTLGQGPEFLTYFQNEAQLEKSRLLSDRFSAERPKGSFSTLEIQRTEQGDSAMYLCAYWGTNEKLFFGSGTQLSVL.

This clonotype was counted at least ten times. This rearrangement joins TRBV28 to TRBJ1-2; D gene ambiguous. Per the germline V gene, CDR1 is MDHEN and CDR2 is SYDVKM. The CDR3 is 14 residues long. V was pared by 6 bases and J by 0 bases, with 11 bases between. CDR3 region: CASSPLGSNYGYTF. The CDR3, as DNA: TGTGCCAGCAGCCCGCTGGGGTCTAACTATGGCTACACCTTC.

The chain employs TRBV4-1 and TRBJ2-1; 10 nucleotides align to TRBD2. Per the germline V gene, CDR1 is MGHRA and CDR2 is YSYEKL. The ends lost 1 base at V and 6 bases at J; junction bases unmatched: 15. This CDR3 is 19 amino acids long. This chain's CDR3 is CASSQGASGGAIFSNEQFF. Written as DNA, the CDR3 is TGCGCCAGCAGCCAAGGTGCCAGCGGGGGGGCCATTTTCTCCAATGAGCAGTTCTTC.

This clonotype was found a few times. V and J are TRBV5-6 and TRBJ1-5, with a possible D match to TRBD1 (5 bases). The germline CDR1 and CDR2 sequences are SGHDT and YYEEEE. Between the trimmed V and J ends, which lost 4 bases and 9 bases, there was a span of 14 bases. The CDR3 consists of 13 residues. This CDR3 is CASSRDSARPQHF. CDR3 bases: TGTGCCAGCAGCCGGGACTCAGCACGGCCCCAGCATTTT. Full variable domain (remainder filled in from reference TRBV5-6 and TRBJ1-5): DAGVTQSPTHLIKTRGQQVTLRCSPKSGHDTVSWYQQALGQGPQFIFQYYEEEERQRGNFPDRFSGHQFPNYSSELNVNALLLGDSALYLCASSRDSARPQHFGDGTRLSIL.

This clonotype was found a few times. This sequence joins TRBV12-5 and TRBJ1-4, with D possibly matching TRBD1 (6 bases). Trimming cost V 1 base and J 14 bases, with 14 bases left between them. CDR3 length: 13 amino acids. Germline CDR1 LGHNT, CDR2 FRNRAP. The CDR3 reads CASGLDTPRGLFF. Written as DNA, the CDR3 is TGTGCTAGTGGTTTGGATACGCCAAGGGGGCTGTTTTTT.

This clonotype was recorded a few times. The V gene is TRBV2, the J gene TRBJ2-5; possible D gene TRBD2, 5 bases. Germline values: CDR1 SNHLY, CDR2 FYNNEI. V dropped 11 bases and J dropped 2 bases, with 12 bases sitting between them. The CDR3 sequence is 12 residues long. The CDR3 here is CAARTGQETQYF. The CDR3 DNA sequence: TGTGCCGCCAGGACGGGGCAAGAGACCCAGTACTTC.

At least ten counts were recorded for this clonotype. The genes are TRBV4-3 and TRBJ2-5, with 11 bases that match TRBD2. Germline V gene data show CDR1 as LGHNA and CDR2 as YSLEER. This CDR3 is 16 amino acids long. Trimming took 1 base from V and 5 from J; bases not matched to a gene: 6. The CDR3 DNA is TGCGCCAGCAGCCAAGTAGCGGGGGGGCCGGGCGAGACCCAGTACTTC. It is translated as CASSQVAGGPGETQYF.

The genes are TRBV7-6 and TRBJ2-3, with a possible D match to TRBD1 (6 bases). The germline gives CDR1 SGHVS, CDR2 FNYEAQ. CDR3 size: 13 residues. The V end lost 5 bases, the J end lost 8 bases, and 14 bases lay between the germline ends. CDR3 loop: CASSPRDISTQYF. CDR3 DNA: TGTGCCAGCAGCCCACGGGACATTAGTACGCAGTATTTT.

The rearrangement links TRBV5-1 to TRBJ2-1, with TRBD2 identical over 13 bases. Matching the DNA end better, TRBJ2-7 makes the J call doubtful. The CDR3 sequence is 16 residues long. Germline V gives CDR1 SGHRS, CDR2 YFSETQ. The CDR3 is CASSSGTSGVYTEQYF. DNA for the CDR3: TGCGCCAGCAGCTCCGGGACTAGCGGGGTTTACACTGAGCAGTACTTC.

This clonotype was observed a handful of times. The gene calls are TRBV29-1 and TRBJ2-3; D not resolved. Per germline, CDR1 SQVTM and CDR2 ANQGSEA. V gave up 4 bases and J gave up 4 bases, with 18 bases separating them. There are 15 residues in the CDR3. CDR3 coding DNA: TGCAGCGTTGGGCCCGGCGGCAGATTTCCAGATACGCAGTATTTT. It specifies CSVGPGGRFPDTQYF.

This clonotype was observed at least ten times. The chain uses TRBV3-1 and TRBJ2-6; D assignment may be TRBD1 or TRBD2 (5 bases each). CDR1 LGHDT and CDR2 YNNKEL come from the germline V gene (reference sequence). V was trimmed by 6 bases and J by 0 bases, leaving 15 bases between them. CDR3 length equals 17 residues. In DNA form, the CDR3 reads TGTGCCAGCAGGGATTCGGGGCGCATCTCTGGGGCCAACGTCCTGACTTTC. This translates into CASRDSGRISGANVLTF.

This clonotype was seen just once. This rearrangement joins TRBV7-9 to TRBJ2-1; unclear D gene. Germline values: CDR1 SEHNR, CDR2 FQNEAQ (reference sequence). V was trimmed by 5 bases and J by 1 base, leaving 15 bases between them. The CDR3 covers 16 residues. CDR3 nucleotides: TGTGCCAGCAGCACGTCGACCTCGCCTTCCTACAATGAGCAGTTCTTC. Translating gives CASSTSTSPSYNEQFF.

This clonotype has a handful of counts. The chain is built from TRBV18 and TRBJ2-1; D gene ambiguous. This CDR3 is 15 amino acids long. Germline V gene sequence: CDR1 KGHSH, CDR2 LQKENI. V was clipped by 3 bases and J by 6 bases, with 15 bases between them. CDR3 protein: CASSPVGSQSNEQFF. The CDR3 DNA reads as TGTGCCAGCTCACCTGTGGGCTCGCAAAGCAATGAGCAGTTCTTC. Drawing the rest from reference TRBV18 and TRBJ2-1, the complete variable domain is NAGVMQNPRHLVRRRGQEARLRCSPMKGHSHVYWYRQLPEEGLKFMVYLQKENIIDESGMPKERFSAEFPKEGPSILRIQQVVRGDSAAYFCASSPVGSQSNEQFFGPGTRLTVL.